This TCR beta chain is from a study of immune cell composition in non-small cell lung cancer. The V gene's germline CDR1 is SGHNT and CDR2 YYREEE (reference sequence). This CDR3 is built from 17 residues. TCRdb keeps only in-frame clones here, not all; method: immunoSEQ multiplex PCR. Among 4,000 to 5,000 clones listed, more than 75% were seen once. V gene TRBV5-4 combines with J gene TRBJ2-5; TRBD1 aligns across 7 bases. The DNA end is a closer match to TRBJ2-7, so the J assignment may be wrong. Sequencing was carried out using lung tumor tissue. The TCR was taken from a human donor with non-small cell lung cancer. For the CDR3, the DNA is TGTGCCAGCAGGCTAGGGGGCTCCTCGACAGGGACCTACGAGCAGTACTTC. Residues: CASRLGGSSTGTYEQYF.